This record covers a single TCR beta chain. This sample was included in a study of shared clonotypes between healthy human individuals. The naive CD8 subset, CD45RO-negative cells positively selected for CCR7, excluded terminally differentiated effector memory CD45RA+ cells. The repertoire was sequenced with immunoSEQ multiplex PCR; TCRdb's copy has only in-frame clones and lacks some. The sample yields about 2 million clones, roughly 95% seen once. CDR3 size: 14 residues. The V gene lost 3 bases and the J gene lost 0 bases, with 9 bases spanning the gap. From germline, CDR1 is MNHEY and CDR2 SMNVEV (reference sequence).

This TCR was sampled from a man between 18 and 29 years old in good health. The rearrangement joins TRBV27 to TRBJ2-7, with D unresolved. Sequenced input: naive CD8+ T cells sorted from blood. This CDR3 reads CASSLNPFSYEQYF. CDR3 sequence (DNA): TGTGCCAGCAGTTTGAATCCATTCTCCTACGAGCAGTACTTC.